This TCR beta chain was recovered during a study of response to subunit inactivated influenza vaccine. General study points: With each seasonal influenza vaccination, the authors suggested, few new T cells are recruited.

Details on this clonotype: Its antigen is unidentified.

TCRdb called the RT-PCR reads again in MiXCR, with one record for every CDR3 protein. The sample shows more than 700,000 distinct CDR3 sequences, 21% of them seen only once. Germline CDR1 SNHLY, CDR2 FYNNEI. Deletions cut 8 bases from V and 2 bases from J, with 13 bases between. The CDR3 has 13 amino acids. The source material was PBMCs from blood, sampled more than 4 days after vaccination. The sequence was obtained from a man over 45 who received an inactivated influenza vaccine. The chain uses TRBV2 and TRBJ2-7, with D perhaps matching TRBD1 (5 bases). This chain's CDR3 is CASQNRITYEQYF. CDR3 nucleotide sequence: TGTGCCAGCCAAAACAGGATAACCTACGAGCAGTACTTC.